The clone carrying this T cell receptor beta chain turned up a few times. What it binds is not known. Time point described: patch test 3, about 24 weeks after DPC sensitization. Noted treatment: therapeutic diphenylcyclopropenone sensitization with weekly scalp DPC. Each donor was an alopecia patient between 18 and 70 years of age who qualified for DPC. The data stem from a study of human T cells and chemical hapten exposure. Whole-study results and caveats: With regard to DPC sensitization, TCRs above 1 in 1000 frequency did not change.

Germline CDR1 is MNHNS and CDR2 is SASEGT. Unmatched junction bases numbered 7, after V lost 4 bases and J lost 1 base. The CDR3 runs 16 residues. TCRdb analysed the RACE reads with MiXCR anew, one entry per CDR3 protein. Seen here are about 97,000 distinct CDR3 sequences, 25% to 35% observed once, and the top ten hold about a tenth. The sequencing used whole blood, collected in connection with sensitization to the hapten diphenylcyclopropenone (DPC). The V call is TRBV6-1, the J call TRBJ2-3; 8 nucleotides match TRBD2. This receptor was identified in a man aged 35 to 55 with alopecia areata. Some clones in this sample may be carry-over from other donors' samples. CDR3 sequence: CASSVQREIRTDTQYF. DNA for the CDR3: TGTGCCAGCAGTGTTCAGCGGGAGATCCGCACAGATACGCAGTATTTT.